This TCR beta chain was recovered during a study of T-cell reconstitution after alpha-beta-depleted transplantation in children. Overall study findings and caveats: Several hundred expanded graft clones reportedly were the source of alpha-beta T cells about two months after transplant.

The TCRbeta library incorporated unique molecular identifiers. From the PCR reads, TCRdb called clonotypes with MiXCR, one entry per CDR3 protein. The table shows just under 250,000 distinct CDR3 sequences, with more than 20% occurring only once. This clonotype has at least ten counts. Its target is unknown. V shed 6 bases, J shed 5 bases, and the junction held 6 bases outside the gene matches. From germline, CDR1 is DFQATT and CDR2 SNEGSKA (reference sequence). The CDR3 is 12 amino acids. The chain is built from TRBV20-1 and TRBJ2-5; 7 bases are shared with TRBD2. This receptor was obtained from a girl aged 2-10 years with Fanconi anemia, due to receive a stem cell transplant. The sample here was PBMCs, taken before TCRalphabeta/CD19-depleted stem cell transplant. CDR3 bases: TGCAGTGCGAAAGCGGGGTGGGAGACCCAGTACTTC. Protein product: CSAKAGWETQYF.